This T cell receptor (beta chain) was captured by sequencing in a study of human T cells and chemical hapten exposure. In the case of this clonotype: Its antigen remains unknown.

Unique molecular identifiers were linked by the library to individual cDNA molecules. TCRdb independently ran MiXCR on the RACE reads; one entry per CDR3 protein. Of about 260,000 distinct CDR3 sequences detected, 7% to 10% appear once; the ten largest clones hold 2% to 3%. Study-wide findings and caveats: With DPC sensitization, TCRs exceeding 1 in 1000 frequency showed no change.

The CDR3 has 14 residues. CDR1 is SGDLS and CDR2 is YYNGEE in the germline V gene. Trimming removed 0 bases from V and 5 bases from J, with 8 bases in between. Time point meaning: pre-sensitization, week 0. Treatment reported: therapeutic diphenylcyclopropenone sensitization with weekly scalp DPC. Prior to application of each patch test, blood was drawn. Source: whole blood, taken in connection with sensitization to the hapten diphenylcyclopropenone (DPC). The V call is TRBV9, the J call TRBJ1-4; D remains ambiguous. The TCR originated in a woman aged 35 to 49 with alopecia areata. Some clones in this sample may be carry-over from other donors' samples. CDR3 nucleotide sequence: TGTGCCAGCAGCGTAGGGCCAGAAAATGAAAAACTGTTTTTT. Its translation: CASSVGPENEKLFF.